These T cell receptor beta chains were read from a single sample in a study of shared clonotypes between healthy human individuals. Sequencing used immunoSEQ multiplex PCR; TCRdb keeps in-frame clones, though not all of them. The sample has around 620,000 clones; approximately 96% are singletons. The sequenced sample consisted of naive CD8+ T cells sorted from blood. All receptors derive from a woman younger than 45 in good health. Each CDR3 is given with its conserved first and last residue. Each record gives: V gene, J gene, clone size, D gene, CDR3 protein, CDR3 DNA. A D gene is named only where the DNA matches it firmly. Clone size is given for some rows only: seen once, a few or many times, or a class if the clone is expanded.

TRBV28,TRBJ2-5,once,TRBD1,CASSLNPSKPGQQETQYF,TGTGCCAGCAGTTTAAATCCATCAAAACCGGGACAGCAAGAGACCCAGTACTTC
TRBV20-1,TRBJ1-1,.,.,CSARDSVAVFF,TGCAGTGCTAGAGATTCCGTTGCGGTCTTCTTT
TRBV5-1,TRBJ2-7,.,TRBD1,CASSLGTGGTEQYF,TGCGCCAGCAGCTTAGGGACAGGCGGTACCGAGCAGTACTTC
TRBV7-9,TRBJ2-7,.,.,CASSSTGSSYEQYF,TGTGCCAGCAGCTCAACAGGGAGCTCCTACGAGCAGTACTTC
TRBV6-5,TRBJ2-7,.,.,CASRTSYEQYF,TGTGCCAGCAGGACCTCCTACGAGCAGTACTTC
TRBV28,TRBJ2-3,.,TRBD2,CASSPPNSGRADRDTQYF,TGTGCCAGCAGTCCCCCCAATAGCGGGAGGGCCGATAGAGATACGCAGTATTTT
TRBV27,TRBJ2-7,.,TRBD1,CASSSSPGQGVHEQYF,TGTGCCAGCAGTTCTTCACCGGGACAGGGAGTTCACGAGCAGTACTTC
TRBV11-2,TRBJ2-1,.,TRBD2,CASSSRGTSGLGEQFF,TGTGCCAGCAGCTCCCGAGGGACTAGCGGGTTGGGGGAGCAGTTCTTC
TRBV27,TRBJ2-7,.,TRBD2,CASSLRGGEQYF,TGTGCCAGCAGTTTGCGCGGGGGCGAGCAGTACTTC
TRBV11-2,TRBJ1-1,.,.,CASSLREVEAFF,TGTGCCAGCAGCTTACGGGAGGTGGAAGCTTTCTTT
TRBV6-4,TRBJ2-7,.,TRBD1,CASRVRQGTYEQYF,TGTGCCAGCAGGGTAAGACAGGGTACCTACGAGCAGTACTTC
TRBV7-9,TRBJ2-5,.,.,CASSWDGIMNWETQYF,TGTGCCAGCAGCTGGGACGGAATAATGAATTGGGAGACCCAGTACTTC
TRBV5-1,TRBJ2-7,.,.,CASSPTVSSYEQYF,TGCGCCAGCAGCCCAACAGTGAGCTCCTACGAGCAGTACTTC
TRBV4-2,TRBJ2-1,.,.,CASSQVLREGTSYNEQFF,TGTGCCAGCAGCCAAGTTCTGCGAGAGGGAACATCCTACAATGAGCAGTTCTTC
TRBV4-1,TRBJ2-1,.,TRBD2,CASSQDPQTSGRIYNEQFF,TGCGCCAGCAGCCAAGATCCCCAGACTAGCGGGAGAATTTACAATGAGCAGTTCTTC
TRBV4-2,TRBJ2-7,.,TRBD1,CASSTRQGGPYEQYF,TGTGCCAGCAGCACAAGACAGGGGGGACCTTACGAGCAGTACTTC
TRBV13,TRBJ2-7,.,.,CASSSQETYEQYF,TGTGCCAGCAGCTCCCAGGAGACCTACGAGCAGTACTTC
TRBV7-8,TRBJ2-7,.,TRBD1,CASSFKQGANYEQYF,TGTGCCAGCAGCTTCAAACAGGGGGCCAACTACGAGCAGTACTTC
TRBV5-4,TRBJ1-1,.,.,CASSLAEETTLAFF,TGTGCCAGCAGCTTGGCAGAAGAGACCACGCTAGCTTTCTTT
TRBV4-2,TRBJ2-7,.,.,CASSQEDKVSYEQYF,TGTGCCAGCAGCCAAGAAGACAAAGTCTCCTACGAGCAGTACTTC
TRBV9,TRBJ1-2,once,.,CASSVGPGADGYTF,TGTGCCAGCAGCGTAGGTCCGGGGGCGGATGGCTACACCTTC
TRBV30,TRBJ1-1,few,.,CAWSWGTEAFF,TGTGCCTGGAGTTGGGGTACTGAAGCTTTCTTT
TRBV5-1,TRBJ1-1,.,.,CASKSNTEAFF,TGCGCCAGCAAATCGAACACTGAAGCTTTCTTT
TRBV7-9,TRBJ2-3,.,TRBD2,CASSLGASGSAADTQYF,TGTGCCAGCAGCTTAGGAGCTAGCGGGTCGGCGGCAGATACGCAGTATTTT
TRBV5-1,TRBJ2-1,.,TRBD1,CASSPEDRAHSYNEQFF,TGCGCCAGCAGCCCAGAGGACAGGGCCCACTCCTACAATGAGCAGTTCTTC
TRBV5-1,TRBJ2-4,.,.,CASSSGPAGKNIQYF,TGCGCCAGCAGCTCCGGACCAGCCGGCAAAAACATTCAGTACTTC
TRBV9,TRBJ2-7,.,.,CASSVDGSPYEQYF,TGTGCCAGCAGCGTAGACGGGAGCCCCTACGAGCAGTACTTC
TRBV7-9,TRBJ1-1,few,.,CASREGRDTEAFF,TGTGCCAGCCGGGAGGGCAGGGACACTGAAGCTTTCTTT
TRBV28,TRBJ2-1,.,TRBD1,CASSLDGTGVYNEQFF,TGTGCCAGCAGTCTCGACGGGACAGGGGTCTACAATGAGCAGTTCTTC
TRBV29-1,TRBJ1-1,.,.,CSVDLLTAFF,TGCAGCGTTGACCTCCTGACAGCTTTCTTT
TRBV13,TRBJ2-5,.,TRBD1,CASSAGQGLETQYF,TGTGCCAGCAGCGCGGGACAGGGCTTAGAGACCCAGTACTTC
TRBV2,TRBJ2-7,.,.,CASAAEVGGPYEQYF,TGTGCCAGCGCCGCCGAGGTGGGGGGACCCTACGAGCAGTACTTC
TRBV7-2,TRBJ1-4,.,.,CASSPRGATNEKLFF,TGTGCCAGCAGCCCCCGGGGCGCGACAAATGAAAAACTGTTTTTT
TRBV27,TRBJ2-1,.,.,CASSLAGPYNEQFF,TGTGCCAGCAGTTTAGCGGGACCATACAATGAGCAGTTCTTC
TRBV7-9,TRBJ2-7,.,.,CASSLSEISYEQYF,TGTGCCAGCAGCTTATCAGAGATCTCCTACGAGCAGTACTTC
TRBV2,TRBJ2-3,.,TRBD2,CASETSGKADTQYF,TGTGCCAGCGAAACTAGCGGGAAAGCAGATACGCAGTATTTT
TRBV28,TRBJ2-7,.,TRBD1,CASSGTGDLHEQYF,TGTGCCAGCAGTGGGACAGGGGACCTCCACGAGCAGTACTTC
TRBV5-8,TRBJ2-7,once,TRBD1,CASSLAGTGVYEQYF,TGTGCCAGCAGCTTGGCCGGGACAGGCGTCTACGAGCAGTACTTC
TRBV4-1,TRBJ1-2,.,.,CASSQASWGSATNYGYTF,TGCGCCAGCAGCCAAGCCTCGTGGGGGTCTGCAACTAACTATGGCTACACCTTC
TRBV27,TRBJ2-7,.,TRBD1,CASSSSDRGLRQYF,TGTGCCAGCAGTTCATCGGACAGGGGATTGCGGCAGTACTTC
TRBV15,TRBJ2-1,.,.,CATRNDRTPYNEQFF,TGTGCCACCAGAAACGACAGGACCCCCTACAATGAGCAGTTCTTC
TRBV7-9,TRBJ2-7,.,.,CASSSLTRQVHEQYF,TGTGCCAGCAGCTCTCTGACAAGGCAAGTGCACGAGCAGTACTTC
TRBV10-2,TRBJ2-7,.,.,CASRGGFEQYF,TGCGCCAGCAGAGGGGGTTTCGAGCAGTACTTC
TRBV13,TRBJ2-7,.,.,CASSPTSPYEQYF,TGTGCCAGCAGCCCCACTAGTCCCTACGAGCAGTACTTC
TRBV5-1,TRBJ2-1,.,.,CASSSYVDEQFF,TGCGCCAGCAGCTCATATGTCGATGAGCAGTTCTTC
TRBV7-8,TRBJ1-1,.,TRBD1,CASSYLLGQGAFF,TGTGCCAGCAGCTACTTACTCGGACAGGGAGCTTTCTTT
TRBV11-2,TRBJ2-1,once,TRBD1,CASSLAWDRPYNEQFF,TGTGCCAGCAGCTTAGCATGGGACAGACCTTACAATGAGCAGTTCTTC